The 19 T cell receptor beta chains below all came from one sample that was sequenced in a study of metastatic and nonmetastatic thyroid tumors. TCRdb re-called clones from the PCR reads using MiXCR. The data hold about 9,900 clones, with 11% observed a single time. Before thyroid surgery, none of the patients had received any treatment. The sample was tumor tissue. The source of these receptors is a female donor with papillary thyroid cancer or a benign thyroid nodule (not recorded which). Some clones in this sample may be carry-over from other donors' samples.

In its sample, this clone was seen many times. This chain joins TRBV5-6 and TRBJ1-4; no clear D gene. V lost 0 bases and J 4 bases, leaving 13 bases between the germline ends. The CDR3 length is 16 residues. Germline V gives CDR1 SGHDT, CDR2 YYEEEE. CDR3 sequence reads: CASSLAGVSYNEKLFF. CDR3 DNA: TGTGCCAGCAGCTTGGCCGGAGTCAGTTATAATGAAAAACTGTTTTTT. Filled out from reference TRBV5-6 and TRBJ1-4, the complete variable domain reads DAGVTQSPTHLIKTRGQQVTLRCSPKSGHDTVSWYQQALGQGPQFIFQYYEEEERQRGNFPDRFSGHQFPNYSSELNVNALLLGDSALYLCASSLAGVSYNEKLFFGSGTQLSVL.

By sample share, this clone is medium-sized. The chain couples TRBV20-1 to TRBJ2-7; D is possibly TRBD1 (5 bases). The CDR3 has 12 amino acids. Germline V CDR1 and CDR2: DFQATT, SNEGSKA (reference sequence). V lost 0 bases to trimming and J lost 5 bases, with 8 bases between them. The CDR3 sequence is CSARDRVHEQYF. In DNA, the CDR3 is TGCAGTGCTAGAGACAGGGTCCACGAGCAGTACTTC.

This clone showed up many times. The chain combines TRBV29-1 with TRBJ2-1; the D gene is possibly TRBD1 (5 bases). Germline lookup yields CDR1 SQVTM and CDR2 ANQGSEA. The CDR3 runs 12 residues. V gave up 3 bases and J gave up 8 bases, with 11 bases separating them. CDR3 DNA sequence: TGCAGCGTTGAGGCAGGGTGGTATGAGCAGTTCTTC. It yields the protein CSVEAGWYEQFF.

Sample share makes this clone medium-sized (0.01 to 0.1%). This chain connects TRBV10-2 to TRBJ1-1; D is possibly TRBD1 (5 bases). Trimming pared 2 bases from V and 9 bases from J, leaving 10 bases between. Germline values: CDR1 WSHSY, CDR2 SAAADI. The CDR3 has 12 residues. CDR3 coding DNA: TGCGCCAGCAGTGAGGAGGGGCAGAAAGCTTTCTTT. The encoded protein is CASSEEGQKAFF.

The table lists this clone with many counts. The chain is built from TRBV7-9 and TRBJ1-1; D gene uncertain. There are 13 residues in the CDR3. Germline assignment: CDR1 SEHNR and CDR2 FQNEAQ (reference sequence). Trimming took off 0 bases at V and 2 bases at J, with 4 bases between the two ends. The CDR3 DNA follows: TGTGCCAGCAGCTTAGCGGCAAACACTGAAGCTTTCTTT. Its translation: CASSLAANTEAFF. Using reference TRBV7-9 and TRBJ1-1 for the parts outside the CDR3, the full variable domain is DTGVSQNPRHKITKRGQNVTFRCDPISEHNRLYWYRQTLGQGPEFLTYFQNEAQLEKSRLLSDRFSAERPKGSFSTLEIQRTEQGDSAMYLCASSLAANTEAFFGQGTRLTVV.

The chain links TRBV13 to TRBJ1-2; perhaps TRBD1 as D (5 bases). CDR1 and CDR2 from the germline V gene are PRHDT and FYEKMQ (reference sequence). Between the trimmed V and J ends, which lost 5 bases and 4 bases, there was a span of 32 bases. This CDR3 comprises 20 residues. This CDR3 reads CASSQNRWGGLGPRAYGYTF. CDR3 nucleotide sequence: TGTGCCAGCAGCCAGAACCGATGGGGCGGCCTGGGCCCTCGGGCCTATGGCTACACCTTC.

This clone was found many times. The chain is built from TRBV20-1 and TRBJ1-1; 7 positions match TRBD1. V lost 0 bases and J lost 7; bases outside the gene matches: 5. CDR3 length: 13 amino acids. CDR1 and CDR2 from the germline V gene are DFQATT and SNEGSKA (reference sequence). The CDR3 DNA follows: TGCAGTGCTAGAGAACCAGGGGGTATTGAAGCTTTCTTT. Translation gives CSAREPGGIEAFF.

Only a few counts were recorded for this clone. The CDR3 DNA reads TGTGCCAGCAGCTCCCGCACATGGAGAGCTTTCTTT. Protein product: CASSSRTWRAFF. The chain is built from TRBV7-9 and TRBJ1-1; D is ambiguous. CDR1 is SEHNR, CDR2 FQNEAQ, per germline (reference sequence). The CDR3 is 12 amino acids. The ends were cut back, 4 bases at V and 10 bases at J, with 13 bases in the middle.

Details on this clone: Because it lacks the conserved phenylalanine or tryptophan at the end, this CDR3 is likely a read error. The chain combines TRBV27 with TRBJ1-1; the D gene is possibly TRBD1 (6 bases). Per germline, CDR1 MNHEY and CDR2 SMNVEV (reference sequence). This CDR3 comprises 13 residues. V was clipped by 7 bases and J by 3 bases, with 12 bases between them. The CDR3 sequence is CASIPDRDTEAFL. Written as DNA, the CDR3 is TGTGCCAGCATCCCGGACAGAGACACTGAAGCTTTCCTT.

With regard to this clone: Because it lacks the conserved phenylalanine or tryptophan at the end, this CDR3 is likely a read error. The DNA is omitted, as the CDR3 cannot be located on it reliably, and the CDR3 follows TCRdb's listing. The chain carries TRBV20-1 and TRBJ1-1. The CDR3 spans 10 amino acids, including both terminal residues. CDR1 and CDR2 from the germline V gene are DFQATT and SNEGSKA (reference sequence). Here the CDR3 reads CSADGPEALS.

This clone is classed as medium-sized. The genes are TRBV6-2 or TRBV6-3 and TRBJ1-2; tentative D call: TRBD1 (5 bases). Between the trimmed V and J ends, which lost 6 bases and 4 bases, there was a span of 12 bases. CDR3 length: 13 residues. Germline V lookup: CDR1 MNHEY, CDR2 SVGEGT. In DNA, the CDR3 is TGTGCCAGCAGAGCCGACAGAGGCTATGGCTACACCTTC. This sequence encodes CASRADRGYGYTF.

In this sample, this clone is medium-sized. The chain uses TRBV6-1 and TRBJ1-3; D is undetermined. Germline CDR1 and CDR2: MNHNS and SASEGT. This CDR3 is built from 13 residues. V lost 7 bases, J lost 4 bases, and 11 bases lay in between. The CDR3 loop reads CASTPLGGNTIYF. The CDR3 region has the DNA TGTGCCAGCACCCCGTTGGGCGGAAACACCATATATTTT.

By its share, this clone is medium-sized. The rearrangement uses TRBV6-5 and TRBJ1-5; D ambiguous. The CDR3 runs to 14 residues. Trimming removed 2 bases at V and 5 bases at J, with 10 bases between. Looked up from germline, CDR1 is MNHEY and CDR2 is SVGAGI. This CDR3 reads CASSYAGPDQPQHF. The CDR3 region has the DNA TGTGCCAGCAGTTACGCCGGGCCAGATCAGCCCCAGCATTTT.

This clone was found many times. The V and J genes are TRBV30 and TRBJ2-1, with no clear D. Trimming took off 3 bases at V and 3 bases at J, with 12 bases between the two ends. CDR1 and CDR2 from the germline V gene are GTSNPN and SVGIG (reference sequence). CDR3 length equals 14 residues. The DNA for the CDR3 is TGTGCCTGGAGGGTTGATGGTCACTACAATGAGCAGTTCTTC. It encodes CAWRVDGHYNEQFF. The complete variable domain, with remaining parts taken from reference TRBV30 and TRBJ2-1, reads SQTIHQWPATLVQPVGSPLSLECTVEGTSNPNLYWYRQAAGRGLQLLFYSVGIGQISSEVPQNLSASRPQDRQFILSSKKLLLSDSGFYLCAWRVDGHYNEQFFGPGTRLTVL.

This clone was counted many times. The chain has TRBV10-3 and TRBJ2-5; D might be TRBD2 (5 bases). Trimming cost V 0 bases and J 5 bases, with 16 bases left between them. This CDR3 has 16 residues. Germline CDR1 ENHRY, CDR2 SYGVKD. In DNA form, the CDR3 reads TGTGCCATCAGTGAGTCGGGCCGGGGTACTTTGGAGACCCAGTACTTC. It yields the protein CAISESGRGTLETQYF.

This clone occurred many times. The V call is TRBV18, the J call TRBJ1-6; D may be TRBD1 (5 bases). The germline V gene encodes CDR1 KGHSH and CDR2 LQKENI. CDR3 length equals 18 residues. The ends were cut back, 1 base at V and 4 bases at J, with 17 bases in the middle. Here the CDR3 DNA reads TGTGCCAGCTCACCACGGGACCTTCCGGGTCCGTATAATTCACCCCTCCACTTT. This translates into CASSPRDLPGPYNSPLHF.

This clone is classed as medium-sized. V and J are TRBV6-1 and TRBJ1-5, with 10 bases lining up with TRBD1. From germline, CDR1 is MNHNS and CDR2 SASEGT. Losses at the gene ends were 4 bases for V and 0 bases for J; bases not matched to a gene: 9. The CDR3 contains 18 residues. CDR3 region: CASSAGTGDFLSNQPQHF. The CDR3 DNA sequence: TGTGCCAGCAGTGCCGGGACAGGGGACTTTCTTAGCAATCAGCCCCAGCATTTT.

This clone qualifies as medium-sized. This CDR3 is CASSQLGTGSSGRRGFF. CDR3 coding DNA: TGTGCCAGCAGTCAGTTAGGAACAGGGTCTAGCGGGCGCCGTGGGTTCTTC. V gene TRBV27 combines with J gene TRBJ2-1; 8 bases are shared with TRBD2. Germline CDR1 MNHEY, CDR2 SMNVEV (reference sequence). J lost 15 bases, V lost 5 bases, and 24 bases had no gene match. This CDR3 contains 17 residues.

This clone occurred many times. The chain's CDR3 is CASSHGGPENIQYF. CDR3 nucleotides: TGTGCCAGCAGCCACGGCGGGCCTGAAAACATTCAGTACTTC. This chain links TRBV3-1 with TRBJ2-4; weak D call: TRBD2 (5 bases). This CDR3 contains 14 residues. Trimming shortened V by 3 bases and J by 5 bases, and 11 bases separated the two germline ends. Per the germline V gene, CDR1 is LGHDT and CDR2 is YNNKEL (reference sequence).